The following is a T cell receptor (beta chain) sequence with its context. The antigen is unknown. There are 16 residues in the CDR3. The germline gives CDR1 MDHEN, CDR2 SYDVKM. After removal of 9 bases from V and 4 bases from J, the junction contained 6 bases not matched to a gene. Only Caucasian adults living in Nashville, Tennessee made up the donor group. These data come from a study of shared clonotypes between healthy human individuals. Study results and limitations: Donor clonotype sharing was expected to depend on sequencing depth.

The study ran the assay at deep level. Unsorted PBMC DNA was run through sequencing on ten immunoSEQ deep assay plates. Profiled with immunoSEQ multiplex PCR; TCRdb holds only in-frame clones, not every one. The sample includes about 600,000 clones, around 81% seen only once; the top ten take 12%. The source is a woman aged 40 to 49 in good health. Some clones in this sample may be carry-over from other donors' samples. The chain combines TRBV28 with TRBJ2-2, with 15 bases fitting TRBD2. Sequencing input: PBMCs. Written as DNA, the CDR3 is TGTGCCAGTAGGACTAGCGGGAGGGCCGGCACCGGGGAGCTGTTTTTT. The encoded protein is CASRTSGRAGTGELFF.